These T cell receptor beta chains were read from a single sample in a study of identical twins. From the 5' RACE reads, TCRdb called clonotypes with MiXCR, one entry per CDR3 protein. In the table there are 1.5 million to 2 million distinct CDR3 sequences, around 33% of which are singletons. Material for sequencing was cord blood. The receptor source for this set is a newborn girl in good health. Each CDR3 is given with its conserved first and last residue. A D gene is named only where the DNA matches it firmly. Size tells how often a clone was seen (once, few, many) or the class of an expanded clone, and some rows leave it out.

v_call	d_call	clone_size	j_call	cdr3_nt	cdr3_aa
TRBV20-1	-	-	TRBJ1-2	TGCAGTGCTAGAGAGAGGGGAGGGCCCGTCTATGGCTACACCTTC	CSARERGGPVYGYTF
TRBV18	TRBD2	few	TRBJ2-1	TGTGCCAGCTCACCCGGACTAGCGGGGGGGCACTACAATGAGCAGTTCTTC	CASSPGLAGGHYNEQFF
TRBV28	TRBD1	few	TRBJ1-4	TGTGCCAGCACCTGGGAGGGGGCGGGTGAAAAACTGTTTTTT	CASTWEGAGEKLFF
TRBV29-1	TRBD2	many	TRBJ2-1	TGCAGCGTTGACCCGACGGGACTAGCGGGAGGTCAGCAGTTCTTC	CSVDPTGLAGGQQFF
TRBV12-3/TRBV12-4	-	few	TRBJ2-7	TGTGCCAGCACCCTAGGAGGACCGCACTACGAGCAGTACTTC	CASTLGGPHYEQYF
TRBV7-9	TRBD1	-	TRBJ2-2	TGTGCCATCAGCTTAGGACAGGGGGCCGGGGAGCTGTTTTTT	CAISLGQGAGELFF
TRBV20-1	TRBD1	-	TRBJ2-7	TGCAGTGCTAGAGAGTGGCAGGGGGCCTACGAGCAGTACTTC	CSAREWQGAYEQYF
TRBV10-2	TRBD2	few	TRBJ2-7	TGCGCCAGCAGTGCGACTAGCGGGCCCCCTTCGGGTCCCTACGAGCAGTACTTC	CASSATSGPPSGPYEQYF
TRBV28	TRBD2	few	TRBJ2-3	TGTGCCAGCAGTTTCAGAACCGCCTGGACTAGCGGGAGCACAGATACGCAGTATTTT	CASSFRTAWTSGSTDTQYF
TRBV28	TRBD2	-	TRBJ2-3	TGTGCCAGCAGTCGTCCTAGCGGGGGGGCAGATACGCAGTATTTT	CASSRPSGGADTQYF
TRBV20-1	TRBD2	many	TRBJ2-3	TGCAGTGCTAGAGAGGCGGGAGCGAGCACAGATACGCAGTATTTT	CSAREAGASTDTQYF
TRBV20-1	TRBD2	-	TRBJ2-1	TGCAGTGCCGCGCCTAGCGGGAGGGGCAATGAGCAGTTCTTC	CSAAPSGRGNEQFF
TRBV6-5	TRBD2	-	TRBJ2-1	TGTGCCAGCAGTTATGGGACTAGCAGGAGCTCCTACAATGAGCAGTTCTTC	CASSYGTSRSSYNEQFF
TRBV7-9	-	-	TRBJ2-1	TGTGCCAGCAGCTACAAATCCCCCGATGAGCAGTTCTTC	CASSYKSPDEQFF
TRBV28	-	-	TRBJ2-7	TGTGCCAGCAACACGCGGGGACCGCCCCACGAGCAGTACTTC	CASNTRGPPHEQYF
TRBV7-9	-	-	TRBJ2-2	TGTGCCAGCAGCCCGGGACAACATAACACCGGGGAGCTGTTTTTT	CASSPGQHNTGELFF
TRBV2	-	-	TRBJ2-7	TGTGCCAGCAGTGAGACCCGGACCATCTACGAGCAGTACTTC	CASSETRTIYEQYF
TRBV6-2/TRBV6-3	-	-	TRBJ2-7	TGTGCCAGCAGTTACCCGGAGGGGCAGTACTTC	CASSYPEGQYF
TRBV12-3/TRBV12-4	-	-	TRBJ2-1	TGTGCCAGCAGTTCCTACCGGCGTTTAAGCTCCTACGAGCAGTTCTTC	CASSSYRRLSSYEQFF
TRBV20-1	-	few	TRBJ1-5	TGCAGTGCTAGTTGGGGGGATAGCAATCAGCCCCAGCATTTT	CSASWGDSNQPQHF
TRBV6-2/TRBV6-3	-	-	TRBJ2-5	TGTGCCAGCAGTTACACCTCATGGGATCTGGAGACCCAGTACTTC	CASSYTSWDLETQYF
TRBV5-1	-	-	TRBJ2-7	TGCGCCAGCAGCCGATTTAGTTGGGGCGAGCAGTACTTC	CASSRFSWGEQYF
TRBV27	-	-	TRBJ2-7	TGTGCCAGCAGTTTTAATCCGGACGGATCCTACGAGCAGTACTTC	CASSFNPDGSYEQYF
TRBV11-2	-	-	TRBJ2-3	TGTGCCAGCAGCTTTCGCAGCCACACAGATACGCAGTATTTT	CASSFRSHTDTQYF
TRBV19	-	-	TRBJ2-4	TGTGCCAGTAGTATTACAGGGAATCCAATTCAGTACTTC	CASSITGNPIQYF
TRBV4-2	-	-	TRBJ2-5	TGTGCCAGCAGCCGCTCGGGGTTAGAGACCCAGTACTTC	CASSRSGLETQYF
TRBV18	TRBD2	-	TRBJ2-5	TGTGCCAGCTCACCCATATCGGGACTAGCGGGTCGTCAAGAGACCCAGTACTTC	CASSPISGLAGRQETQYF
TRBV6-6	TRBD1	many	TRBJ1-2	TGTGCCAGCAGTTCCACGGACAGGGCTAACTATGGCTACACCTTC	CASSSTDRANYGYTF
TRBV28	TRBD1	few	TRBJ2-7	TGTGCCAGCAGTTTCGCCGGGACAGGGGTCTCTGATACCTACGAGCAGTACTTC	CASSFAGTGVSDTYEQYF
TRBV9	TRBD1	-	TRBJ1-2	TGTGCCAGCAGCGCGCAGACAGGGTACTATGGCTACACCTTC	CASSAQTGYYGYTF
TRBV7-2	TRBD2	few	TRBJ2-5	TGTGCCAGCAGCTGGACTAGCGGGAGCCAAGAGACCCAGTACTTC	CASSWTSGSQETQYF
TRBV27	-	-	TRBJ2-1	TGTGCCAGCAGCCCGAAGGCCGCTTCTATGGGTCTCAATGAGCAGTTCTTC	CASSPKAASMGLNEQFF
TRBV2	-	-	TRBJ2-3	TGTGCCAGCAGAGACAAAACGCGGTCCTCAGTCGGAGATACGCAGTATTTT	CASRDKTRSSVGDTQYF
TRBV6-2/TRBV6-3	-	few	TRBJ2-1	TGTGCCAGCAGCCTGACTGGCAATAAGCAGTTCTTC	CASSLTGNKQFF
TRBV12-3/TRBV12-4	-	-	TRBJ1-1	TGTGCCAGCAGACAGGGTCTCAAATCTGATGAAGCTTTCTTT	CASRQGLKSDEAFF
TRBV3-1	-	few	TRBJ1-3	TGTGCCAGCAGCCAGTTCCCTCATACCATATATTTT	CASSQFPHTIYF
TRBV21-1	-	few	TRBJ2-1	TGTGCCAGCAGCAAAGATCCTAGCGGGAGGCGCTACAATGAGCAGTTCTTC	CASSKDPSGRRYNEQFF
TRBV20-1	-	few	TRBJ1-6	TGCAGTGCTAGAGATAAGGCCTCCTATAATTCACCCCTCCACTTT	CSARDKASYNSPLHF
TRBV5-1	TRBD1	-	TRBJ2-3	TGCGCCAGCAGCGGCCGGGACAGGGGAACAGCAGATACGCAGTATTTT	CASSGRDRGTADTQYF
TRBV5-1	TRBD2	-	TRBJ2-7	TGCGCCAGCAGCTTGGAAAGCGGGAGGGGGTACGAGCAGTACTTC	CASSLESGRGYEQYF
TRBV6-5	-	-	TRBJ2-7	TGTGCCAGCAGTTATTGGTCCGGGGTCTCCTACGAGCAGTACTTC	CASSYWSGVSYEQYF
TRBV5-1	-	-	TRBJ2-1	TGCGCCAGCAGCGCCGGCTGGGTGCGGGGGCTTTGGTCCTACAATGAGCAGTTCTTC	CASSAGWVRGLWSYNEQFF
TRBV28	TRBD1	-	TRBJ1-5	TGTGCCAGCAGCCGCCCTGGGACAGGGAGCAATCAGCCCCAGCATTTT	CASSRPGTGSNQPQHF
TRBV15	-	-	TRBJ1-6	TGTGCCACCAGCAGAGTGGCAGCCAATTCACCCCTCCACTTT	CATSRVAANSPLHF
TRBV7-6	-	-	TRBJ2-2	TGTGCCAGCAGCTTATTTGGGGACACTGACACCGGGGAGCTGTTTTTT	CASSLFGDTDTGELFF
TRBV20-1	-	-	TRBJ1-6	TGCAGTGCCGGACCTCACATCTCTTCGGCCCTCCACTTT	CSAGPHISSALHF
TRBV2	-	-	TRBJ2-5	TGTGCCAGCAAGTTTTCAGGGGGGGCCGAGACCCAGTACTTC	CASKFSGGAETQYF
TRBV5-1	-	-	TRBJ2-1	TGCGCCAGCAGCTTGGTGGTTGGGTTCTCCTACAATGAGCAGTTCTTC	CASSLVVGFSYNEQFF
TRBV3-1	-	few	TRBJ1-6	TGTGCCAGCAGCCAAGGGGACCAACCTTATAATTCACCCCTCCACTTT	CASSQGDQPYNSPLHF